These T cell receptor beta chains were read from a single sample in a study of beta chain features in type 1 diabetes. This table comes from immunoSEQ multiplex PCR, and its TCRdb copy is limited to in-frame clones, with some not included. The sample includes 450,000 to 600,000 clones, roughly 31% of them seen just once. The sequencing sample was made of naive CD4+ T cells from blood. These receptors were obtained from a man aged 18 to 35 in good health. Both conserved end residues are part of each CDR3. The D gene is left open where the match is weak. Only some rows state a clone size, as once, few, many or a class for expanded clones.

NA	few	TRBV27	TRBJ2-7	CASSSPRGLGVYEQYF	TGTGCCAGCAGTTCACCCCGCGGGCTAGGAGTGTACGAGCAGTACTTC
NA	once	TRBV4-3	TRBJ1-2	CASSQEGFYGYTF	TGCGCCAGCAGCCAAGAGGGCTTTTATGGCTACACCTTC
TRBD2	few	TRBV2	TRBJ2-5	CASSPWASGMYF	TGTGCCAGCAGCCCATGGGCTAGCGGGATGTACTTC
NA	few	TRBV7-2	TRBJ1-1	CASSLQGATEAFF	TGTGCCAGCAGCCTACAGGGTGCCACTGAAGCTTTCTTT
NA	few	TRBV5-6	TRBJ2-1	CASSLAGTNNEQFF	TGTGCCAGCAGCTTGGCGGGAACTAACAATGAGCAGTTCTTC
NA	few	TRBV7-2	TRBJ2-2	CASSLVGATGELFF	TGTGCCAGCAGCTTAGTAGGCGCCACCGGGGAGCTGTTTTTT
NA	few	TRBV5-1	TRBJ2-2	CASSIGQITGELFF	TGCGCCAGCAGCATCGGACAGATTACCGGGGAGCTGTTTTTT
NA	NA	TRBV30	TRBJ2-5	CAWSVGHRETQYF	TGTGCCTGGAGTGTGGGACACCGAGAGACCCAGTACTTC
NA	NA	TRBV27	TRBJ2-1	CASSFQTGNEQFF	TGTGCCAGCAGCTTCCAGACGGGGAATGAGCAGTTCTTC
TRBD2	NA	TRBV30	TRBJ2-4	CAWRRSSGREGKNIQYF	TGTGCCTGGAGGCGGTCTAGCGGGAGAGAAGGCAAAAACATTCAGTACTTC
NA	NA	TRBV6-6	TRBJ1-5	CASMGVQNQPQHF	TGTGCCAGCATGGGTGTTCAGAATCAGCCCCAGCATTTT
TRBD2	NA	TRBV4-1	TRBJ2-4	CASSPVGLAASRNIQYF	TGCGCCAGCAGCCCCGTAGGGCTAGCGGCCTCCAGGAACATTCAGTACTTC
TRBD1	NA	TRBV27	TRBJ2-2	CASSIPGTGDWGGELFF	TGTGCCAGCAGTATCCCCGGGACAGGGGATTGGGGCGGGGAGCTGTTTTTT
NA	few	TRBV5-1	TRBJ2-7	CASSLVGSEQYF	TGCGCCAGCAGCTTGGTGGGATCCGAGCAGTACTTC
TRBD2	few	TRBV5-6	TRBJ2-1	CASSSPSGSAYNEQFF	TGTGCCAGCAGCTCACCTAGCGGGAGTGCCTACAATGAGCAGTTCTTC
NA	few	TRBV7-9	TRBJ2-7	CASSFIPNGEQYF	TGTGCCAGCAGCTTTATACCCAATGGGGAGCAGTACTTC
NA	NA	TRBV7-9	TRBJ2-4	CASSADRDGGKNIQYF	TGTGCCAGCAGCGCTGACCGGGACGGAGGCAAAAACATTCAGTACTTC
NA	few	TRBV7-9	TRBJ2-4	CASSLEGYLNKNIQYF	TGTGCCAGCAGCTTAGAAGGGTATCTGAACAAAAACATTCAGTACTTC